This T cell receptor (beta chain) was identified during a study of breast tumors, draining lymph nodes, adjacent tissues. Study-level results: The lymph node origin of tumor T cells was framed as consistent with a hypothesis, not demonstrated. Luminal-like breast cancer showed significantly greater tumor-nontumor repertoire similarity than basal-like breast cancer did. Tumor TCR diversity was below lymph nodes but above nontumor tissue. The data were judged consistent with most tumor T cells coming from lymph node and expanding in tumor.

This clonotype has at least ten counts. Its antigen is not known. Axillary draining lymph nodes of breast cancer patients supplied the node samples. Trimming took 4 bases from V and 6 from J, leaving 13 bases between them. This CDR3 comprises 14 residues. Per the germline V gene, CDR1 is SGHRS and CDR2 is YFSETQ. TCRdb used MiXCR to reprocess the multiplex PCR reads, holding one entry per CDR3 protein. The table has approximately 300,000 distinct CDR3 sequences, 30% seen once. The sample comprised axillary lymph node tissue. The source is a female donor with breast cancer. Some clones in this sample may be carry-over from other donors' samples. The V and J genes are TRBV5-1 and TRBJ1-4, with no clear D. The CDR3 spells CASSNSRVDEKLFF. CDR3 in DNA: TGCGCCAGCAGCAATAGCCGGGTCGATGAAAAACTGTTTTTT.